Each of the 29 T cell receptor beta chains below was sequenced from the same sample in a study of cytomegalovirus exposure and HLA in healthy donors. The primer mix had 60 Vbeta and 13 Jbeta primers. The assay was immunoSEQ multiplex PCR, and TCRdb's table has in-frame clones only and misses some. Of over 150,000 clones in the sample, 80% to 85% were seen once. The sequenced sample consisted of PBMCs. The receptor source for this set is a man in his forties or fifties in good health and CMV-seronegative.

This sequence joins TRBV6-6 and TRBJ1-3; D is ambiguous. The CDR3 runs 11 residues. V was trimmed by 6 bases and J by 3 bases, leaving 3 bases between them. Germline CDR1 MNHNY, CDR2 SVGAGI (reference sequence). The CDR3 is CASSRGNTIYF. The CDR3 DNA follows: TGTGCCAGCAGCCGTGGAAACACCATATATTTT.

This chain uses TRBV11-2 with TRBJ2-5; 7 bases are shared with TRBD1. The germline gives CDR1 SGHAT, CDR2 FQNNGV. V lost 5 bases and J lost 5; bases outside the gene matches: 5. The CDR3 loop spans 13 amino acids. The CDR3, as DNA: TGTGCCAGCAGCCCGGGACAGCTGGAGACCCAGTACTTC. Its translation is CASSPGQLETQYF.

CDR3 sequence (DNA): TGTGCCAGTAGAATCGGAGGCACCGGGGAGCTGTTTTTT. It codes for CASRIGGTGELFF. The chain uses TRBV19 and TRBJ2-2; possible D gene TRBD2, 5 bases. This CDR3 region has 13 residues. The ends were cut back, 6 bases at V and 4 bases at J, with 9 bases in the middle. CDR1 LNHDA and CDR2 SQIVND come from the germline V gene (reference sequence).

J is TRBJ1-1 and V is TRBV7-3, with D perhaps matching TRBD1 (6 bases). The CDR3 consists of 16 residues. V lost 2 bases, J lost 9 bases, and 22 bases lay in between. CDR1 and CDR2 (germline): SGHTA, FQGTGA. CDR3 DNA: TGTGCCAGCAGCTTAGGGGGGACGGGGGGCCTGATGAAAGCTTTCTTT. Translation gives CASSLGGTGGLMKAFF.

The chain uses TRBV7-2 and TRBJ2-5, with 7 bases fitting TRBD2. The J call may be incorrect, as the DNA end agrees better with TRBJ2-7. This CDR3 has 16 amino acids. The germline gives CDR1 SGHTA, CDR2 FQGNSA. CDR3 coding DNA: TGTGCCAGCAGCTTATTTAGTGGGACTAACTCCTACGAGCAGTACTTC. This codes for CASSLFSGTNSYEQYF.

This clone was counted once. The chain joins TRBV6-1 to TRBJ1-2; D unresolved. With 11 bases removed from V and 4 bases from J, the gap between germline ends came to 20 bases. Germline loops: CDR1 MNHNS, CDR2 SASEGT. The CDR3 is made up of 14 amino acids. This CDR3 is CAVRLRGDLYGYTF. The CDR3, as DNA: TGTGCCGTACGGCTTAGAGGAGATCTCTATGGCTACACCTTC.

The V gene is TRBV2, the J gene TRBJ2-5, with 11 positions matching TRBD1. The CDR3 runs 17 residues. CDR1 and CDR2 (germline): SNHLY, FYNNEI. V lost 5 bases, J lost 2 bases, and 10 bases stayed unmatched. CDR3 bases: TGTGCCAGCAGTCCCGGGACAGGGGGGACCTTACAAGAGACCCAGTACTTC. Translation: CASSPGTGGTLQETQYF.

This clone was counted only a few times. The rearrangement links TRBV5-6 to TRBJ1-3; D uncertain. The germline V gene encodes CDR1 SGHDT and CDR2 YYEEEE. The V gene lost 5 bases and the J gene lost 0 bases, with 15 bases spanning the gap. The CDR3 has 16 residues. The DNA for the CDR3 is TGTGCCAGCAGGGATAGTTCGACGGGCTCTGGAAACACCATATATTTT. It codes for CASRDSSTGSGNTIYF.

This clone was seen just once. The rearrangement links TRBV11-2 to TRBJ2-7, with 13 nucleotides matching TRBD2. CDR1 is SGHAT, CDR2 FQNNGV, per germline. The V gene end was trimmed by 6 bases and the J gene end by 7 bases; junction bases not matched to a gene: 9. This CDR3 has 15 residues. CDR3 coding DNA: TGTGCCAGCAGTTCCCCGGGACTAGCGGGAAGGGAGCAGTACTTC. Translated, it gives CASSSPGLAGREQYF.

This rearrangement joins TRBV7-2 to TRBJ2-5; 9 bases line up with TRBD2. The V gene's germline CDR1 is SGHTA and CDR2 FQGNSA. Unmatched junction bases numbered 4, after V lost 4 bases and J lost 4 bases. This CDR3 region has 14 residues. The CDR3 nucleotides are TGTGCCAGCAGCTCGGCGGGAGGGCGAGAGACCCAGTACTTC. This translates into CASSSAGGRETQYF.

Notes on this clone: At one end the junction does not follow the germline gene, possibly because of a read error. The chain has TRBV5-6 and TRBJ1-4; TRBD1 matches 8 bases. Germline values: CDR1 SGHDT, CDR2 YYEEEE. CDR3 length: 15 amino acids. The CDR3 DNA sequence: TGTGTCAGCAGACCCGGACAGGGTTGGTCTGAAAAACTGTTTTTT. It encodes CVSRPGQGWSEKLFF.

The chain combines TRBV15 with TRBJ2-7; no clear D. V gave up 3 bases and J gave up 6 bases, with 12 bases separating them. CDR3 size: 13 residues. Germline CDR1 and CDR2: LNHNV and YYDKDF (reference sequence). The CDR3 nucleotides read TGTGCCACCAGCAGCCTTATGCCGGGCGAGCAGTACTTC. Its protein is CATSSLMPGEQYF.

V gene TRBV20-1 combines with J gene TRBJ2-1, with D hard to call. CDR1 is DFQATT and CDR2 is SNEGSKA in the germline V gene (reference sequence). The CDR3 length is 11 residues. V was pared by 1 base and J by 14 bases, with 12 bases between. The DNA of the CDR3 is TGCAGTGCTAGAGGGTCACTTCTGGAGTTCTTC. Translating it yields CSARGSLLEFF.

This chain links TRBV7-2 with TRBJ2-4; weak D call: TRBD1 (5 bases). V was cut by 5 bases and J by 9 bases, with 20 bases left in between. CDR1 and CDR2 from the germline V gene are SGHTA and FQGNSA. CDR3 length equals 15 residues. CDR3: CASSLRERGYGIQYF. The CDR3 DNA reads TGTGCCAGCAGCCTAAGAGAAAGGGGTTACGGCATTCAGTACTTC.

The chain has TRBV2 and TRBJ2-2; D might be TRBD1 (6 bases). Trimming removed 6 bases at V and 3 bases at J, with 26 bases between. Germline V gene sequence: CDR1 SNHLY, CDR2 FYNNEI. The CDR3 loop spans 19 amino acids. The DNA for the CDR3 is TGTGCCAGCAGCTTATATGCGACAGGCGTTATTGGGCACACCGGGGAGCTGTTTTTT. Translated: CASSLYATGVIGHTGELFF. The entire variable domain, with the rest obtained from reference TRBV2 and TRBJ2-2, is as follows: EPEVTQTPSHQVTQMGQEVILRCVPISNHLYFYWYRQILGQKVEFLVSFYNNEISEKSEIFDDQFSVERPDGSNFTLKIRSTKLEDSAMYFCASSLYATGVIGHTGELFFGEGSRLTVL.

The J gene is TRBJ2-2, the V gene TRBV4-1, with 10 positions matching TRBD1. The CDR3 is 16 residues long. J was trimmed by 0 bases and V by 7 bases; bases with no gene match: 5. Germline assignment: CDR1 MGHRA and CDR2 YSYEKL. The CDR3 DNA sequence: TGCGCCAGCACCAAGGGACAGGGGTCGAACACCGGGGAGCTGTTTTTT. It is translated as CASTKGQGSNTGELFF.

This clone was observed a few times. The chain employs TRBV7-8 and TRBJ1-1; D ambiguous. Germline CDR1 SGHVS, CDR2 FQNEAQ. The CDR3 consists of 13 residues. V gave up 3 bases and J gave up 3 bases, with 8 bases separating them. The CDR3 DNA reads as TGTGCCAGCAGCTTTAGTCTGGACACTGAAGCTTTCTTT. Translating it yields CASSFSLDTEAFF.

The V gene is TRBV6-5, the J gene TRBJ2-2; the match to TRBD1 covers 9 bases. This CDR3 has 13 residues. V dropped 8 bases and J dropped 5; count of bases not matched to a gene: 3. The V gene's germline CDR1 is MNHEY and CDR2 SVGAGI. This CDR3 is CASHRGRTGELFF. In DNA form, the CDR3 reads TGTGCCAGCCACAGGGGGCGGACCGGGGAGCTGTTTTTT.

The CDR3 region has the DNA TGCGCCAGCAGCGGGGGACAGGGACATACCTCAACCTACGAGCAGTACTTC. Translation gives CASSGGQGHTSTYEQYF. V usage is TRBV5-1 and J usage is TRBJ2-7; 9 bases align to TRBD1. V shed 4 bases, J shed 2 bases, and the junction held 13 bases outside the gene matches. The CDR3 has 17 residues. Germline V CDR1 and CDR2: SGHRS, YFSETQ.

The chain joins TRBV4-3 to TRBJ1-1; no clear D. This CDR3 spans 16 amino acids. From germline, CDR1 is LGHNA and CDR2 YSLEER. V gave up 2 bases and J gave up 2 bases, with 15 bases separating them. The CDR3 region is CASSQKGWGGNTEAFF. DNA for the CDR3: TGCGCCAGCAGCCAAAAAGGGTGGGGAGGAAACACTGAAGCTTTCTTT.

CDR3 in DNA: TGCGCCAGCAGCCCCGGAGCGGGGGGGAACATCAATGAGCAGTTCTTC. The encoded protein is CASSPGAGGNINEQFF. The chain recombines TRBV5-1 with TRBJ2-1, with 10 nucleotides matching TRBD2. The junction had 10 bases not matched to a gene; V was cut back by 4 bases and J by 6 bases. Germline V CDR1 and CDR2: SGHRS, YFSETQ. The CDR3 has 16 amino acids. Combining the CDR3 with reference TRBV5-1 and TRBJ2-1 gives the whole variable domain KAGVTQTPRYLIKTRGQQVTLSCSPISGHRSVSWYQQTPGQGLQFLFEYFSETQRNKGNFPGRFSGRQFSNSRSEMNVSTLELGDSALYLCASSPGAGGNINEQFFGPGTRLTVL.

V usage is TRBV18 and J usage is TRBJ1-1, with 8 bases that match TRBD1. The CDR3 runs to 17 residues. V gave up 2 bases and J gave up 4 bases; unmatched junction bases: 12. The germline gives CDR1 KGHSH, CDR2 LQKENI. The CDR3 bases are TGTGCCAGCTCACCAGGCCTCATCGGACAGGGAGGCACTGAAGCTTTCTTT. Amino acid sequence: CASSPGLIGQGGTEAFF.

The chain recombines TRBV4-1 with TRBJ1-1; D is ambiguous. Trimming took 0 bases from V and 0 from J, leaving 17 bases between them. Germline V gene sequence: CDR1 MGHRA, CDR2 YSYEKL. CDR3 length: 18 residues. CDR3 residues: CASSQDWQEKPMNTEAFF. The CDR3 region has the DNA TGCGCCAGCAGCCAAGATTGGCAGGAAAAACCTATGAACACTGAAGCTTTCTTT.

The rearrangement links TRBV5-6 to TRBJ2-3; D uncertain. V gave up 1 base and J gave up 6 bases, with 12 bases separating them. Germline assignment: CDR1 SGHDT and CDR2 YYEEEE. The CDR3 contains 14 residues. This CDR3 reads CASSLTRKWDTQYF. Here the CDR3 DNA reads TGTGCCAGCAGCTTGACCAGGAAATGGGATACGCAGTATTTT. Full variable domain (rest looked up from reference TRBV5-6 and TRBJ2-3): DAGVTQSPTHLIKTRGQQVTLRCSPKSGHDTVSWYQQALGQGPQFIFQYYEEEERQRGNFPDRFSGHQFPNYSSELNVNALLLGDSALYLCASSLTRKWDTQYFGPGTRLTVL.

The chain recombines TRBV29-1 with TRBJ2-5; TRBD1 matches at 9 bases. Germline CDR1 and CDR2: SQVTM and ANQGSEA. The ends lost 4 bases at V and 5 bases at J; junction bases unmatched: 8. CDR3 length equals 14 residues. CDR3 nucleotide sequence: TGCAGCGTTGCCCCCGGGACAGGGACTGAGACCCAGTACTTC. Translating gives CSVAPGTGTETQYF.

This chain uses TRBV27 with TRBJ2-5, with TRBD2 as a possible D gene (6 bases). The germline CDR1 and CDR2 sequences are MNHEY and SMNVEV (reference sequence). V lost 0 bases to trimming and J lost 4 bases, with 12 bases between them. The CDR3 sequence is 15 residues long. The CDR3 DNA reads as TGTGCCAGCAGTTTATCGCGGGGTAGGTCAGAGACCCAGTACTTC. It specifies CASSLSRGRSETQYF.

V is TRBV7-9 and J is TRBJ2-3; TRBD2 agrees at 8 bases. The CDR3 runs to 16 residues. Per the germline V gene, CDR1 is SEHNR and CDR2 is FQNEAQ (reference sequence). The ends lost 7 bases at V and 0 bases at J; junction bases unmatched: 9. The CDR3, as DNA: TGTGCCAGCACCGTCTGGCGGGGGGTTAGCACAGATACGCAGTATTTT. Protein product: CASTVWRGVSTDTQYF. The entire variable domain, with the rest obtained from reference TRBV7-9 and TRBJ2-3, is as follows: DTGVSQNPRHKITKRGQNVTFRCDPISEHNRLYWYRQTLGQGPEFLTYFQNEAQLEKSRLLSDRFSAERPKGSFSTLEIQRTEQGDSAMYLCASTVWRGVSTDTQYFGPGTRLTVL.

This chain connects TRBV7-6 to TRBJ2-7; 8 nucleotides align to TRBD1. Germline loops: CDR1 SGHVS, CDR2 FNYEAQ. This CDR3 region has 16 residues. V trimming: 3 bases; J trimming: 7 bases; junction bases outside the gene matches: 14. The CDR3 region has the DNA TGTGCCAGCAGCTTCCTCGGACAGGGAGGATCTGGGGAGCAGTACTTC. Translating it yields CASSFLGQGGSGEQYF.

Only a few counts were recorded for this clone. The chain recombines TRBV6-5 with TRBJ1-5; D may be TRBD1 (6 bases). CDR1 and CDR2 (germline): MNHEY, SVGAGI. V lost 5 bases and J 1 base, leaving 6 bases between the germline ends. The CDR3 runs to 13 residues. In DNA, the CDR3 is TGTGCCAGCAGTGACAGGAGCAATCAGCCCCAGCATTTT. Translated, it gives CASSDRSNQPQHF.